The 21 T cell receptor beta chains below were found in one sample sequenced in a study of CD8 T cells in Susac syndrome. A quantity of about 0.5 to 1 ug RNA underwent reverse transcription using random hexamers. TCRdb reprocessed the immunoSEQ multiplex PCR reads with MiXCR, giving one entry per CDR3 protein. The profile covers 180,000 or so distinct CDR3 sequences, with around 95% appearing a single time and around 0.1% taken by the ten largest. Input material: CD4+ T cells from PBMCs. These receptors all come from a human donor in good health.

V gene TRBV24-1 combines with J gene TRBJ2-1; D is uncertain. Germline CDR1 KGHDR, CDR2 SFDVKD. Trimming cost V 9 bases and J 6 bases, with 17 bases left between them. The length of the CDR3 is 14 residues. The CDR3 DNA reads as TGTGCCACCCAAAAACACGGTACGGCCAATGAGCAGTTCTTC. Its protein product is CATQKHGTANEQFF.

The genes are TRBV24-1 and TRBJ1-2, with 8 positions matching TRBD1. The germline V gene has CDR1 KGHDR and CDR2 SFDVKD. The CDR3 runs to 15 residues. The V segment lost 2 bases and the J segment 4 bases; nucleotides outside the gene matches: 5. CDR3 DNA: TGTGCCACCAGTGATTCCGGACAGGGACCCTATGGCTACACCTTC. Translation: CATSDSGQGPYGYTF.

The rearrangement joins TRBV20-1 to TRBJ2-7; the D gene is possibly TRBD2 (6 bases). The CDR3 loop spans 12 amino acids. Germline assignment: CDR1 DFQATT and CDR2 SNEGSKA (reference sequence). The V gene lost 1 base and the J gene lost 6 bases, with 10 bases spanning the gap. CDR3 DNA sequence: TGCAGTGCTAGAGTACCGGGAGTCGAGCAGTACGTC. It encodes CSARVPGVEQYV.

The chain couples TRBV30 to TRBJ1-1; D is undetermined. The CDR3 is made up of 13 amino acids. V was shortened by 0 bases and J by 7 bases, with 12 bases between the two germline ends. Germline loops: CDR1 GTSNPN, CDR2 SVGIG (reference sequence). In DNA, the CDR3 is TGTGCCTGGAGTGTACGGCCTTTAAGTGAAGCTTTCTTT. Translated: CAWSVRPLSEAFF.

The chain uses TRBV30 and TRBJ2-7; D is perhaps TRBD1 (6 bases). Trimming left V 0 bases short and J 4 bases short, with 13 bases between. The CDR3 is 14 residues long. CDR1 GTSNPN and CDR2 SVGIG come from the germline V gene (reference sequence). This chain's CDR3 is CAWSVGTQGYEQYV. For the CDR3, the DNA is TGTGCCTGGAGTGTAGGCACACAGGGATACGAGCAGTACGTC.

This chain connects TRBV4-3 to TRBJ2-3, with TRBD2 matching 10 bases. J lost 5 bases, V lost 0 bases, and 5 bases had no gene match. The germline gives CDR1 LGHNA, CDR2 YSLEER. CDR3 size: 16 residues. CDR3 protein: CASSQESGGDIDTQYF. CDR3 coding DNA: TGCGCCAGCAGCCAAGAGAGCGGGGGGGATATAGATACGCAGTATTTT.

The genes are TRBV13 and TRBJ1-5; D might be TRBD1 (5 bases). Germline V gene lookup returns CDR1 PRHDT and CDR2 FYEKMQ (reference sequence). Trimming took off 2 bases at V and 5 bases at J, with 10 bases between the two ends. The length of the CDR3 is 14 residues. CDR3 residues: CASSLSRAHQPQHF. CDR3 DNA: TGTGCCAGCAGCTTAAGCAGGGCCCATCAGCCCCAGCATTTT. The whole variable domain, filled in from reference TRBV13 and TRBJ1-5, reads AAGVIQSPRHLIKEKRETATLKCYPIPRHDTVYWYQQGPGQDPQFLISFYEKMQSDKGSIPDRFSAQQFSDYHSELNMSSLELGDSALYFCASSLSRAHQPQHFGDGTRLSIL.

The chain has TRBV6-2 or TRBV6-3 and TRBJ2-1; the D is unclear. Germline values: CDR1 MNHEY, CDR2 SVGEGT. This CDR3 is 11 amino acids long. Trimming took 6 bases from V and 14 from J, leaving 14 bases between them. CDR3 sequence (DNA): TGTGCCAGCAGAACATTTGGTCCTGAGTTCTTC. Protein product: CASRTFGPEFF.

The rearrangement joins TRBV19 to TRBJ2-1; 10 nucleotides line up with TRBD2. There are 16 residues in the CDR3. The junction had 6 bases not matched to a gene; V was cut back by 6 bases and J by 1 base. Germline V gives CDR1 LNHDA, CDR2 SQIVND (reference sequence). In DNA form, the CDR3 reads TGTGCCAGTAGCCCTCAGCGGGGGGGTTCCTACAATGAGCAGTTCTTC. Residues: CASSPQRGGSYNEQFF.

The chain couples TRBV27 to TRBJ2-7, with 8 bases fitting TRBD2. V lost 6 bases to trimming and J lost 2 bases; unmatched junction nucleotides: 3. Germline CDR1 and CDR2: MNHEY and SMNVEV (reference sequence). The CDR3 extends over 13 amino acids. The CDR3 region has the DNA TGTGCCAGCAGAACTAGCGGTACCTACGAGCAGTACGTC. Translated: CASRTSGTYEQYV.

The chain has TRBV3-1 and TRBJ2-2; 9 bases match TRBD2. V dropped 3 bases and J dropped 3; count of bases not matched to a gene: 5. The CDR3 spans 16 residues. The germline CDR1 and CDR2 sequences are LGHDT and YNNKEL (reference sequence). The CDR3, as DNA: TGTGCCAGCAGCCAGGGGACTAGCACAGACACCGGGGAGCTGTTTTTT. Translated, it gives CASSQGTSTDTGELFF.

This clonotype showed up just once. V usage is TRBV4-1 and J usage is TRBJ2-5; the match to TRBD1 covers 9 bases. CDR3 length: 15 residues. V trimming: 0 bases; J trimming: 5 bases; junction bases outside the gene matches: 4. CDR1 is MGHRA, CDR2 YSYEKL, per germline. Written as DNA, the CDR3 is TGCGCCAGCAGCCAAGATACAGGGGGCTCGGAGACCCAGTACTTC. Translating it yields CASSQDTGGSETQYF.

About this clonotype: Because the CDR3's place on the DNA is in doubt, the DNA is left out and the CDR3 is given as listed by TCRdb. The rearrangement uses TRBV6-5 and TRBJ1-2; the table's D call TRBD1 went unverified against the DNA. Germline V gene data show CDR1 as MNHEY and CDR2 as SVGAGI. The CDR3 is 14 residues long, counting both termini. The CDR3 protein is CASSSSTGSYGYTF.

The chain has TRBV2 and TRBJ1-1; D is undetermined. Trimming took off 6 bases at V and 10 bases at J, with 30 bases between the two ends. Germline V gene sequence: CDR1 SNHLY, CDR2 FYNNEI. This CDR3 contains 17 residues. CDR3 sequence: CASSRGPVPTSLEGAFF. CDR3 nucleotide sequence: TGTGCCAGCAGCCGTGGCCCCGTCCCGACTTCTCTGGAAGGAGCTTTCTTT.

This chain connects TRBV20-1 to TRBJ2-3, with D perhaps TRBD1 (6 bases). Per the germline V gene, CDR1 is DFQATT and CDR2 is SNEGSKA (reference sequence). The CDR3 sequence is 14 residues long. Trimming took 1 base from V and 4 from J, leaving 12 bases between them. Here the CDR3 reads CSARANRVSDTQYF. The CDR3 coding sequence is TGCAGTGCTAGAGCGAACAGGGTATCAGATACGCAGTATTTT.

The V and J genes are TRBV28 and TRBJ2-7; perhaps TRBD2 as D (5 bases). Trimming left V 7 bases short and J 6 bases short, with 25 bases between. The CDR3 covers 16 residues. CDR1 and CDR2 from the germline V gene are MDHEN and SYDVKM. Here the CDR3 reads CASTPNPRESWLEQYV. In DNA form, the CDR3 reads TGTGCCAGCACCCCCAACCCCCGGGAAAGTTGGCTCGAGCAGTACGTC.

The genes are TRBV29-1 and TRBJ2-1, with 7 bases that match TRBD2. This CDR3 region has 14 residues. V shed 1 base and J 6 bases; nucleotides not matched to a gene: 6. The germline gives CDR1 SQVTM, CDR2 ANQGSEA. The CDR3 coding sequence is TGCAGCGTTGAAGTAAGGTCGGGGGGCAATGAGCAGTTCTTC. This codes for CSVEVRSGGNEQFF.

The rearrangement links TRBV3-1 to TRBJ2-1; TRBD1 agrees at 7 bases. Germline CDR1 and CDR2: LGHDT and YNNKEL (reference sequence). Trimming removed 4 bases from V and 4 bases from J; junction bases left unmatched: 4. The CDR3 contains 14 residues. The CDR3 nucleotides are TGTGCCAGCAGCCCCTGGGACAGATACAATGAGCAGTTCTTC. Residues: CASSPWDRYNEQFF.

The CDR3 loop is CSANRPDRVRNEQFF. In nucleotides, the CDR3 is TGCAGTGCTAATCGCCCGGACAGGGTTCGCAATGAGCAGTTCTTC. The rearrangement uses TRBV20-1 and TRBJ2-1; 8 nucleotides align to TRBD1. The junction had 11 bases not matched to a gene; V was cut back by 4 bases and J by 6 bases. The CDR3 is 15 amino acids. Germline loops: CDR1 DFQATT, CDR2 SNEGSKA (reference sequence).

V gene TRBV29-1 combines with J gene TRBJ2-2, with D possibly called TRBD1 or TRBD2 (5 bases each). V lost 4 bases and J lost 4, with 10 bases in between. This CDR3 is 13 amino acids long. The germline CDR1 and CDR2 sequences are SQVTM and ANQGSEA. The CDR3 protein is CSVVKGSTGELFF. CDR3 bases: TGCAGCGTTGTTAAGGGGAGCACCGGGGAGCTGTTTTTT.

The chain links TRBV6-2 or TRBV6-3 to TRBJ1-5; 8 positions match TRBD1. The CDR3 spans 17 residues. CDR1 is MNHEY, CDR2 SVGEGT, per germline. V shed 6 bases and J 4 bases; nucleotides not matched to a gene: 14. The CDR3 bases are TGTGCCAGCAGAATTAAGGACAGGGTTGACCGGAATCAGCCCCAGCATTTT. Translating gives CASRIKDRVDRNQPQHF.